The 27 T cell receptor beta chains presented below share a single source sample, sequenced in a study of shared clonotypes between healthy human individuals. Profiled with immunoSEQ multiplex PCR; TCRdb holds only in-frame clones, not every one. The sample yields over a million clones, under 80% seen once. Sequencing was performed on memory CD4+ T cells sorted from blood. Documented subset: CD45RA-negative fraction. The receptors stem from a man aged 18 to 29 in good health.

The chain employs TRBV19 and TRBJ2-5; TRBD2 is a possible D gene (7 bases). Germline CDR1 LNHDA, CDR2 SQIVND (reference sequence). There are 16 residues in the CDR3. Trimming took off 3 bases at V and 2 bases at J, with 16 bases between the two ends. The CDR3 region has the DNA TGTGCCAGTAGTATGGGGCGGGGGCAGCCTCAAGAGACCCAGTACTTC. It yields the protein CASSMGRGQPQETQYF.

CDR3 sequence: CASSVTTGELFF. The CDR3 DNA is TGTGCCAGCAGTGTAACCACCGGGGAGCTGTTTTTT. The V and J genes are TRBV2 and TRBJ2-2, with unresolved D. The CDR3 consists of 12 residues. The germline V gene encodes CDR1 SNHLY and CDR2 FYNNEI. V lost 4 bases to trimming and J lost 4 bases, with 4 bases between them.

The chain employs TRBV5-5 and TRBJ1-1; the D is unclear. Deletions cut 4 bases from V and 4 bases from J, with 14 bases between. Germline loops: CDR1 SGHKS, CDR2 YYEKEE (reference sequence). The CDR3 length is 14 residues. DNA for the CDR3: TGTGCCAGCAGCCCCAAGCCCCCGGGCACTGAAGCTTTCTTT. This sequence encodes CASSPKPPGTEAFF.

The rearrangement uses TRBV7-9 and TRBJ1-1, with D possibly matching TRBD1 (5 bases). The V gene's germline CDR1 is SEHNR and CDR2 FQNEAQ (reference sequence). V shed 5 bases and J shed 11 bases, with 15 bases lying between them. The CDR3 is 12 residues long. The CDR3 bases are TGTGCCAGCAGCACCGGGACCCCAACGGCTTTCTTT. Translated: CASSTGTPTAFF. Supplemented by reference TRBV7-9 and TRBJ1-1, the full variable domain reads DTGVSQNPRHKITKRGQNVTFRCDPISEHNRLYWYRQTLGQGPEFLTYFQNEAQLEKSRLLSDRFSAERPKGSFSTLEIQRTEQGDSAMYLCASSTGTPTAFFGQGTRLTVV.

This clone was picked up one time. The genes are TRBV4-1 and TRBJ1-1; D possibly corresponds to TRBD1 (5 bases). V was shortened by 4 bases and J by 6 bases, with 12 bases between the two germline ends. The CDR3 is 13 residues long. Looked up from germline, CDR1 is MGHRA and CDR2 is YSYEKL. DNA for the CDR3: TGCGCCAGCAGCCTCGACCAGGGTGCTGAAGCTTTCTTT. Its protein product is CASSLDQGAEAFF.

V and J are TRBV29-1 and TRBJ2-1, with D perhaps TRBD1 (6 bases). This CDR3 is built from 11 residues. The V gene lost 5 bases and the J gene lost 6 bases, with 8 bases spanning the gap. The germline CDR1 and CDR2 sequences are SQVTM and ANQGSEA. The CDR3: CSVLRGNEQFF. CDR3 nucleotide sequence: TGCAGCGTTCTCAGGGGCAATGAGCAGTTCTTC.

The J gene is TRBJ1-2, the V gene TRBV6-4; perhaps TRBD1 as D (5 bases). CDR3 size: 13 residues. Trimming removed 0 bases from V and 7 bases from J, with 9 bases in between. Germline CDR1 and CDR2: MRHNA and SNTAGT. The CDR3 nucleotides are TGTGCCAGCAGTGACTCGAGTGGGGGTGGCTACACCTTC. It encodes CASSDSSGGGYTF.

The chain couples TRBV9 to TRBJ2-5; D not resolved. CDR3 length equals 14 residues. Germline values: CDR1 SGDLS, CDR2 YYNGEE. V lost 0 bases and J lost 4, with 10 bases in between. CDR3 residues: CASSVEAGLETQYF. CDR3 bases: TGTGCCAGCAGCGTAGAGGCAGGCCTAGAGACCCAGTACTTC.

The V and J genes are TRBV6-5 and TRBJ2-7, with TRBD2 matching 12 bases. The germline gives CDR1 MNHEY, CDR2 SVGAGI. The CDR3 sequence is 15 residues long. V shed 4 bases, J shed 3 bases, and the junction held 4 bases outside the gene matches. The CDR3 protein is CASSSSGRAFYEQYF. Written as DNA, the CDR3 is TGTGCCAGCAGTTCTAGCGGGAGGGCATTCTACGAGCAGTACTTC.

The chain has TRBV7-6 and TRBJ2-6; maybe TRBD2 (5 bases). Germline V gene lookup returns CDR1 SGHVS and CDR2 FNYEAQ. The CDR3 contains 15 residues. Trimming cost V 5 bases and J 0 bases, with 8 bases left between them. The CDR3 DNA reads TGTGCCAGCAGCAAGAGGGACTCTGGGGCCAACGTCCTGACTTTC. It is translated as CASSKRDSGANVLTF.

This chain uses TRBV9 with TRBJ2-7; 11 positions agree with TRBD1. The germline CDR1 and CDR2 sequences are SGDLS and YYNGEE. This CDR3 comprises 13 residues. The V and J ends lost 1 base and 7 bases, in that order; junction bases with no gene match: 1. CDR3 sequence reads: CASSVRDRGEQYF. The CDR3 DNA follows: TGTGCCAGCAGCGTAAGGGACAGGGGGGAGCAGTACTTC.

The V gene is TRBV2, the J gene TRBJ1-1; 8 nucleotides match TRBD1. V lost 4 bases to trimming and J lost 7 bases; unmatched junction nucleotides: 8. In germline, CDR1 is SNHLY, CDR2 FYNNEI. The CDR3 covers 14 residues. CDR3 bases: TGTGCCAGCAGTGTTCGGACAGGGAAAGGTGAAGCTTTCTTT. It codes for CASSVRTGKGEAFF.

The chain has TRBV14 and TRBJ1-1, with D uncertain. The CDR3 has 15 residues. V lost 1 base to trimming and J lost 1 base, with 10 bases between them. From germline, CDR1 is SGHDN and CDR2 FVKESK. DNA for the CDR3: TGTGCCAGCAGCCAAGCTTTGGGAGGGAACACTGAAGCTTTCTTT. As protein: CASSQALGGNTEAFF.

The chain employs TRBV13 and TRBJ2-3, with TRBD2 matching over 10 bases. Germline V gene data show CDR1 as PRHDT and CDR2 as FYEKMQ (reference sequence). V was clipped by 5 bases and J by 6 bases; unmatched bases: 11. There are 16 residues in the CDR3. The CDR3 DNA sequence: TGTGCCAGCAGCAACCTAGCGGGGGCATTCTTGGATACGCAGTATTTT. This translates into CASSNLAGAFLDTQYF. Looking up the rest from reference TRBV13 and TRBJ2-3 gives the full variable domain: AAGVIQSPRHLIKEKRETATLKCYPIPRHDTVYWYQQGPGQDPQFLISFYEKMQSDKGSIPDRFSAQQFSDYHSELNMSSLELGDSALYFCASSNLAGAFLDTQYFGPGTRLTVL.

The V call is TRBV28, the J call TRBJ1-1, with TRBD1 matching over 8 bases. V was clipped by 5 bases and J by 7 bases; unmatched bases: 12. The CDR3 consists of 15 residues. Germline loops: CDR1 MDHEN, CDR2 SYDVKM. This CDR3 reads CASSTWTGSGLEAFF. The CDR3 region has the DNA TGTGCCAGCAGTACCTGGACAGGGAGTGGTCTTGAAGCTTTCTTT.

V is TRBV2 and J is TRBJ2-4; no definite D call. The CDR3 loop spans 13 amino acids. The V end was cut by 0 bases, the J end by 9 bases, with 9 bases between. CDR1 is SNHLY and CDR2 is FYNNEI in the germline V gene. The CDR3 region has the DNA TGTGCCAGCAGTGAAGCGTTACAGCTCATTCAGTACTTC. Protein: CASSEALQLIQYF.

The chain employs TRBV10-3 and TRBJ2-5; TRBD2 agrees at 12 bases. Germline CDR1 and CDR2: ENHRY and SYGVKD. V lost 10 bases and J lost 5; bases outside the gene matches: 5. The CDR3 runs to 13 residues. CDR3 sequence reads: CATRTSGAETQYF. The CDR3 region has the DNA TGTGCCACCCGGACTAGCGGGGCGGAGACCCAGTACTTC.

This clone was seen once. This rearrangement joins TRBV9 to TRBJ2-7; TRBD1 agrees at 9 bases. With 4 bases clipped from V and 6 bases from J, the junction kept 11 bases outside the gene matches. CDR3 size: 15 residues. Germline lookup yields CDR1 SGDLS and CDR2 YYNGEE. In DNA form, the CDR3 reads TGTGCCAGCAGCCCTACAGGGACAGGGTTTCTCGAGCAGTACTTC. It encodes CASSPTGTGFLEQYF.

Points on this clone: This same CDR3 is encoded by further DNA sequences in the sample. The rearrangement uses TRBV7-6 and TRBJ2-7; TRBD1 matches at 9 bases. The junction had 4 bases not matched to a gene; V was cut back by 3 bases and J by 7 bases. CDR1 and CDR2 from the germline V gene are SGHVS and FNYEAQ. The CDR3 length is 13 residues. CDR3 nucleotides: TGTGCCAGCAGCTTGGGGACAGGGAGGGAGCAGTACTTC. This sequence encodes CASSLGTGREQYF.

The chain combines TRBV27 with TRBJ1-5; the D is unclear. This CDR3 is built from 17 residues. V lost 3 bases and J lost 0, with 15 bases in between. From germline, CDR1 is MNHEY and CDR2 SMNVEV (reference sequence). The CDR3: CASSFREGGLSNQPQHF. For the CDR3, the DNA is TGTGCCAGCAGTTTTAGAGAAGGAGGGCTTAGCAATCAGCCCCAGCATTTT.

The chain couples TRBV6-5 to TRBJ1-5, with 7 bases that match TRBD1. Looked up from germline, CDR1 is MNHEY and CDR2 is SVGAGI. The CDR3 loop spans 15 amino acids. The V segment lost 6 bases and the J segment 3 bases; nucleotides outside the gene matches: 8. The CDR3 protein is CASSSTGVFNQPQHF. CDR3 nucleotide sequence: TGTGCCAGCAGCTCTACAGGGGTCTTCAATCAGCCCCAGCATTTT.

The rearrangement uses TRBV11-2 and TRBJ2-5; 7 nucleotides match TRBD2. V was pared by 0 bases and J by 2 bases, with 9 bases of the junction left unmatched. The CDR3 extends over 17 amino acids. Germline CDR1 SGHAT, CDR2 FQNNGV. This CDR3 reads CASSLDRLAVIQETQYF. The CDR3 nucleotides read TGTGCCAGCAGCTTAGATCGGCTAGCGGTGATACAAGAGACCCAGTACTTC.

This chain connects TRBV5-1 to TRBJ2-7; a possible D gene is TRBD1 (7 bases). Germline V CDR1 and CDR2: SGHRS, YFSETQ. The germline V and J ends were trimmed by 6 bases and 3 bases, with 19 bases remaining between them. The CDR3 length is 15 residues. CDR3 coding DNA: TGCGCCAGCATGGCGGGACAGCCCAAAAGCTACGAGCAGTACTTC. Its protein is CASMAGQPKSYEQYF.

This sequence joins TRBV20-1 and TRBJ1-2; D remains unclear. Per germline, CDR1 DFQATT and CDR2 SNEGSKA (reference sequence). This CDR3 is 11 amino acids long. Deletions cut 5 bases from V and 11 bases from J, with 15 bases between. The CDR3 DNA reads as TGCAGTGCTGGGGATCAACAACATTACACCTTC. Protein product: CSAGDQQHYTF.

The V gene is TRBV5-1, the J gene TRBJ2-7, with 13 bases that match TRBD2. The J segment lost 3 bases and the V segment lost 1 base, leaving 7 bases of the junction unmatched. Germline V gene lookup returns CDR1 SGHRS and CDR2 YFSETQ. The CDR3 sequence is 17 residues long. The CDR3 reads CASSLRTSGSSLYEQYF. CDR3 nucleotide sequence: TGCGCCAGCAGCTTGAGGACTAGCGGGAGTTCCCTCTACGAGCAGTACTTC. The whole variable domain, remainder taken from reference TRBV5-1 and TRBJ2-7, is KAGVTQTPRYLIKTRGQQVTLSCSPISGHRSVSWYQQTPGQGLQFLFEYFSETQRNKGNFPGRFSGRQFSNSRSEMNVSTLELGDSALYLCASSLRTSGSSLYEQYFGPGTRLTVT.

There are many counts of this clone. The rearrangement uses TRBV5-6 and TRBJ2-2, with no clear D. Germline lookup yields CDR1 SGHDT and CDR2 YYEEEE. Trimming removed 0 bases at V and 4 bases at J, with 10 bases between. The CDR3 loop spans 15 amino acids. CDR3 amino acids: CASSLGLTRTGELFF. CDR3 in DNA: TGTGCCAGCAGCTTGGGCCTTACTCGCACCGGGGAGCTGTTTTTT.

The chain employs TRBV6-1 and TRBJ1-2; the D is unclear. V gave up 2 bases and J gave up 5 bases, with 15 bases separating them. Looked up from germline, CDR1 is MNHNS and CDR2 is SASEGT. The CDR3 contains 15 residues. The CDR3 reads CASSEQAPLPYGYTF. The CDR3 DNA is TGTGCCAGCAGTGAACAGGCCCCTCTTCCTTATGGCTACACCTTC.